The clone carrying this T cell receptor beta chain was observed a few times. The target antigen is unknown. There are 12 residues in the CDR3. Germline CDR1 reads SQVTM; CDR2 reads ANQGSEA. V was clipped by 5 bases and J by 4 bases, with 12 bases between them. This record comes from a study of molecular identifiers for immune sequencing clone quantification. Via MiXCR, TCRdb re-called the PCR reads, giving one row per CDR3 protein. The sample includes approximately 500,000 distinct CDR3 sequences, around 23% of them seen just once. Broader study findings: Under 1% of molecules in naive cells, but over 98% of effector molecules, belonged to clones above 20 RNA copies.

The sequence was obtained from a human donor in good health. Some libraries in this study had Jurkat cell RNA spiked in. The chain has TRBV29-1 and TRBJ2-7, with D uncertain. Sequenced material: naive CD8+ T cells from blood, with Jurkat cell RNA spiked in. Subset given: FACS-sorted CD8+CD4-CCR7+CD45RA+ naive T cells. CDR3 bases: TGCAGCGTTACCGAAAGTATGTACGAGCAGTACTTC. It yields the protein CSVTESMYEQYF.